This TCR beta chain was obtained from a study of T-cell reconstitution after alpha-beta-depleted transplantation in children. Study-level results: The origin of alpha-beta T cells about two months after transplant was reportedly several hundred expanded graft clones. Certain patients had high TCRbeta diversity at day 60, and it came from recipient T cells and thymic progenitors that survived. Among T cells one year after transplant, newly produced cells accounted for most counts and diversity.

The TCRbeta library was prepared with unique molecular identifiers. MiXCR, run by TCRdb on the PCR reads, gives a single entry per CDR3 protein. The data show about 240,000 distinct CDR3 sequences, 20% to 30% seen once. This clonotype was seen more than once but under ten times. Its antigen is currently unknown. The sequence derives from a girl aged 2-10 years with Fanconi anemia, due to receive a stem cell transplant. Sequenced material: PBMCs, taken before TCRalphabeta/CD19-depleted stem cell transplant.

The CDR3: CSAENRRLATQETQYF. The CDR3 DNA follows: TGCAGTGCTGAAAACAGGAGACTAGCGACACAAGAGACCCAGTACTTC. V usage is TRBV20-1 and J usage is TRBJ2-5; 8 bases are shared with TRBD2. The V and J ends lost 5 bases and 2 bases, in that order; junction bases with no gene match: 13. Germline V gene sequence: CDR1 DFQATT, CDR2 SNEGSKA (reference sequence). CDR3 size: 16 residues.